These 28 T cell receptor beta chains originate from one sample sequenced in a study of T cell changes during pregnancy in multiple sclerosis. Measured with immunoSEQ multiplex PCR; TCRdb has only the in-frame clones, and not every one. The sample has approximately 100,000 clones, approximately 91% seen once. The specimen was peripheral blood, collected in the second trimester of pregnancy. The source of these receptors is a female donor with multiple sclerosis, enrolled in a pregnancy study.

This chain links TRBV25-1 with TRBJ2-7; possibly TRBD1 for D (6 bases). The CDR3 length is 14 residues. The V end lost 6 bases, the J end lost 6 bases, and 18 bases lay between the germline ends. CDR1 MGHDK and CDR2 SYGVNS come from the germline V gene. The CDR3 coding sequence is TGTGCCAGCAGGAAGCAGGACAGTTACGGCGAGCAGTACTTC. It yields the protein CASRKQDSYGEQYF.

The rearrangement links TRBV5-8 to TRBJ2-7, with 7 bases lining up with TRBD2. The CDR3 is 17 amino acids. Germline V CDR1 and CDR2: SGHTS, YDEGEE. Trimming took 0 bases from V and 3 from J; bases not matched to a gene: 12. The CDR3 loop is CASSLEGGEVFVYEQYF. CDR3 nucleotides: TGTGCCAGCAGCTTGGAGGGAGGGGAGGTATTCGTCTACGAGCAGTACTTC.

The J gene is TRBJ1-3, the V gene TRBV4-2; D might be TRBD1 (6 bases). This CDR3 is built from 16 residues. Deletions cut 2 bases from V and 2 bases from J, with 13 bases between. CDR1 and CDR2 (germline): LGHNA, YNFKEQ. The CDR3: CASSQPDRSAGNTIYF. In DNA, the CDR3 is TGTGCCAGCAGCCAACCCGACAGGTCTGCTGGAAACACCATATATTTT.

The rearrangement links TRBV11-2 to TRBJ2-5, with TRBD1 identical over 9 bases. This CDR3 is built from 15 residues. Germline V gives CDR1 SGHAT, CDR2 FQNNGV. V gave up 3 bases and J gave up 4 bases; unmatched junction bases: 6. The CDR3 protein is CASSFLGQGGETQYF. The CDR3 nucleotides are TGTGCCAGCAGCTTTTTGGGACAGGGAGGAGAGACCCAGTACTTC.

This clone was recorded once. CDR3 sequence (DNA): TGTGCCAGCAGCGCGGGACAGGGCCCCTCTGGGGCCAACGTCCTGACTTTC. Amino acid sequence: CASSAGQGPSGANVLTF. The rearrangement uses TRBV5-4 and TRBJ2-6, with 9 bases that match TRBD1. J gave up 0 bases and V 4 bases, and 5 bases lay outside the gene matches. CDR1 is SGHNT, CDR2 YYREEE, per germline (reference sequence). The CDR3 has 17 residues.

On this clone itself: An end of the junction does not agree with germline; a read error may underlie this. The rearrangement uses TRBV28 and TRBJ2-1, with TRBD1 matching 9 bases. Germline CDR1 MDHEN, CDR2 SYDVKM. This CDR3 contains 16 residues. The CDR3 region has the DNA TGTGCCAGCAGCTTATACCGGGACAGGGACTACAATGAGCAGTTCTTC. Amino acid sequence: CASSLYRDRDYNEQFF.

This clone was counted a few times. The J gene is TRBJ2-1, the V gene TRBV11-3; 10 bases align to TRBD2. Germline V gene sequence: CDR1 SGHNT, CDR2 YENEEA. Losses at the gene ends were 5 bases for V and 1 base for J; bases not matched to a gene: 8. CDR3 length: 17 residues. The CDR3 sequence: CASSRGPSGSSYNEQFF. CDR3 DNA: TGTGCCAGCAGCCGAGGGCCTAGCGGGAGTTCCTACAATGAGCAGTTCTTC.

This sequence joins TRBV25-1 and TRBJ2-3; 11 nucleotides match TRBD2. There are 16 residues in the CDR3. Trimming took 2 bases from V and 0 from J; bases not matched to a gene: 1. Germline V gene sequence: CDR1 MGHDK, CDR2 SYGVNS. The CDR3 sequence: CASSEGTSGSTDTQYF. In DNA, the CDR3 is TGTGCCAGCAGTGAAGGGACTAGCGGTAGCACAGATACGCAGTATTTT.

V usage is TRBV6-5 and J usage is TRBJ2-5, with D tentatively TRBD1 (7 bases). Trimming stripped 11 bases from V and 5 bases from J, with 21 bases between. The CDR3 totals 14 residues. Germline CDR1 MNHEY, CDR2 SVGAGI. CDR3 bases: TGTGCCGCAGGGGGGTGGGGGACCCAGGAGACCCAGTACTTC. Its protein product is CAAGGWGTQETQYF.

The V and J genes are TRBV5-6 and TRBJ1-2, with unresolved D. Germline V gene sequence: CDR1 SGHDT, CDR2 YYEEEE. V lost 1 base, J lost 8 bases, and 12 bases lay in between. The CDR3 spans 13 residues. The CDR3 nucleotides read TGTGCCAGCAGCTTGCTAGGTGAGAGCGGCTACACCTTC. Translated, it gives CASSLLGESGYTF.

The rearrangement uses TRBV28 and TRBJ1-1; 7 bases line up with TRBD1. The trim removed 3 bases at V and 0 bases at J, leaving 4 bases unmatched. The V gene's germline CDR1 is MDHEN and CDR2 SYDVKM. The CDR3 totals 15 residues. The CDR3 coding sequence is TGTGCCAGCAGTTTCTCGGGACAGATGAACACTGAAGCTTTCTTT. The encoded protein is CASSFSGQMNTEAFF.

The chain is built from TRBV5-4 and TRBJ2-5; 9 bases are a match to TRBD1. This CDR3 has 17 residues. V was pared by 0 bases and J by 1 base, with 7 bases of the junction left unmatched. From germline, CDR1 is SGHNT and CDR2 YYREEE (reference sequence). In nucleotides, the CDR3 is TGTGCCAGCAGCTTGGGACCGGGACAGGGACCCCAAGAGACCCAGTACTTC. This encodes CASSLGPGQGPQETQYF.

This clone was recorded once. The V gene is TRBV7-9, the J gene TRBJ1-3, with D possibly matching TRBD1 (6 bases). The CDR3 loop spans 16 amino acids. Per germline, CDR1 SEHNR and CDR2 FQNEAQ (reference sequence). Trimming pared 1 base from V and 2 bases from J, leaving 12 bases between. The CDR3 nucleotides read TGTGCCAGCAGCTTAGGAGCAGGGGTTGCTGGAAACACCATATATTTT. It specifies CASSLGAGVAGNTIYF.

CDR3 DNA: TGTGCCAGCAGTCACTTGCCGACTAGCCCGACCTACGAGCAGTACTTC. Its protein is CASSHLPTSPTYEQYF. This rearrangement joins TRBV2 to TRBJ2-7; 7 nucleotides match TRBD2. The CDR3 spans 16 residues. The V and J ends lost 5 bases and 2 bases, in that order; junction bases with no gene match: 12. Germline-derived CDR1 and CDR2 are SNHLY and FYNNEI.

Concerning this clone itself: It may be a read error: a sequence one base away is much more abundant. This sample also contains other DNA sequences that code for the same CDR3. V is TRBV6-5 and J is TRBJ1-5, with TRBD1 matching over 11 bases. V lost 6 bases to trimming and J lost 1 base; unmatched junction nucleotides: 2. The germline gives CDR1 MNHEY, CDR2 SVGAGI. This CDR3 has 15 residues. CDR3 sequence: CASSRTGGSNQPQHF. CDR3 nucleotide sequence: TGTGCCAGCAGCCGGACAGGGGGCAGCAATCAGCCCCAGCATTTT.

The CDR3 DNA is TGTGCCATCTCGGCGGGATGGGGAGATACGCAGTATTTT. Protein product: CAISAGWGDTQYF. The chain links TRBV10-3 to TRBJ2-3, with a weak D call TRBD2 (6 bases). Germline lookup yields CDR1 ENHRY and CDR2 SYGVKD. This CDR3 is built from 13 residues. V was clipped by 8 bases and J by 5 bases, with 14 bases between them.

This chain uses TRBV28 with TRBJ2-2, with 7 bases identical to TRBD1. Trimming at V came to 6 bases and at J to 4 bases, leaving 8 bases not matched to a gene. Germline V lookup: CDR1 MDHEN, CDR2 SYDVKM. The CDR3 has 15 residues. The CDR3 loop reads CASSRAQGSTGELFF. The DNA for the CDR3 is TGTGCCAGCAGCCGGGCACAGGGGAGCACCGGGGAGCTGTTTTTT.

This clone has more than one count but fewer than ten. The V call is TRBV21-1, the J call TRBJ1-1; the DNA was not compared with TRBD1, the D call given in the table. TRBV21-1 is classified as a pseudogene. This CDR3 contains 11 residues. This CDR3 is CASKVGQEAFF. The CDR3 nucleotides are TGTGCCAGCAAAGTGGGCCAAGAAGCTTTCTTT.

This sequence joins TRBV5-8 and TRBJ2-5; 7 bases are shared with TRBD2. This CDR3 spans 16 amino acids. V trimming: 0 bases; J trimming: 6 bases; junction bases outside the gene matches: 11. Germline assignment: CDR1 SGHTS and CDR2 YDEGEE. CDR3 sequence (DNA): TGTGCCAGCAGCTTGGGTAGCGGGCGGGGGTCCAAGACCCAGTACTTC. Translating gives CASSLGSGRGSKTQYF.

The V gene is TRBV4-3, the J gene TRBJ2-3; D remains unclear. The CDR3 totals 14 residues. CDR1 and CDR2 from the germline V gene are LGHNA and YSLEER. The V end lost 3 bases, the J end lost 5 bases, and 12 bases lay between the germline ends. DNA for the CDR3: TGCGCCAGCAGCCAGGGCTCACGCGTAGATACGCAGTATTTT. This translates into CASSQGSRVDTQYF.

The V call is TRBV28, the J call TRBJ1-5; D remains unclear. Germline V gene lookup returns CDR1 MDHEN and CDR2 SYDVKM. Trimming shortened V by 10 bases and J by 6 bases, and 13 bases separated the two germline ends. The CDR3 has 12 amino acids. The DNA for the CDR3 is TGTGCCACTCCCCTCCGGGGTCAGCCCCAGCATTTT. Its protein is CATPLRGQPQHF. The whole variable domain, remainder taken from reference TRBV28 and TRBJ1-5, is DVKVTQSSRYLVKRTGEKVFLECVQDMDHENMFWYRQDPGLGLRLIYFSYDVKMKEKGDIPEGYSVSREKKERFSLILESASTNQTSMYLCATPLRGQPQHFGDGTRLSIL.

This clone was counted once. The chain joins TRBV5-4 to TRBJ2-5; a possible D gene is TRBD1 (5 bases). CDR3 length: 16 residues. V was cut by 3 bases and J by 5 bases, with 20 bases left in between. The germline V gene encodes CDR1 SGHNT and CDR2 YYREEE (reference sequence). The CDR3, as DNA: TGTGCCAGCAGCTCTATGGGGTCTTCGAAGGGGGAGACCCAGTACTTC. It encodes CASSSMGSSKGETQYF.

The chain carries TRBV21-1 and TRBJ1-2; TRBD1 was called by the table and not checked on the DNA. TRBV21-1 is reported as a pseudogene. This CDR3 comprises 13 residues. This CDR3 is CARSGTGGRGYTF. The CDR3 nucleotides are TGTGCCAGGTCCGGGACAGGGGGCCGGGGCTACACCTTC.

The V gene is TRBV10-3, the J gene TRBJ2-1, with TRBD2 matching 9 bases. The CDR3 spans 15 residues. CDR1 and CDR2 from the germline V gene are ENHRY and SYGVKD. Unmatched junction bases numbered 6, after V lost 5 bases and J lost 4 bases. This CDR3 is CAISTLAGWYNEQFF. CDR3 coding DNA: TGTGCCATCAGTACCCTAGCGGGATGGTACAATGAGCAGTTCTTC.

The chain couples TRBV9 to TRBJ2-1; no reliable D call. This CDR3 has 13 residues. Germline V gene lookup returns CDR1 SGDLS and CDR2 YYNGEE. V was pared by 2 bases and J by 7 bases, with 10 bases between. The CDR3 nucleotides read TGTGCCAGCAGCGTCTCCCCCGGGAATGAGCAGTTCTTC. This codes for CASSVSPGNEQFF.

This clone occurred once. In DNA form, the CDR3 reads TGTGCCAGCAGTTTAGAGTACAATGAGCAGTTCTTC. Translating it yields CASSLEYNEQFF. The chain is built from TRBV28 and TRBJ2-1; D not resolved. Germline loops: CDR1 MDHEN, CDR2 SYDVKM. The CDR3 loop spans 12 amino acids. The V end was cut by 2 bases, the J end by 4 bases, with 3 bases between.

CDR3 sequence (DNA): TGCAGCGCCGGACGCAGGACTAGCCCCAATGAGCAGTTCTTC. It codes for CSAGRRTSPNEQFF. The chain couples TRBV29-1 to TRBJ2-1, with 8 bases fitting TRBD2. Looked up from germline, CDR1 is SQVTM and CDR2 is ANQGSEA. The junction had 11 bases not matched to a gene; V was cut back by 7 bases and J by 6 bases. The CDR3 has 14 residues.

The table lists this clone with a count of one. The V gene is TRBV28, the J gene TRBJ1-3; 9 bases align to TRBD1. J lost 4 bases, V lost 6 bases, and 4 bases had no gene match. In germline, CDR1 is MDHEN, CDR2 SYDVKM. The CDR3 loop spans 14 amino acids. The CDR3 loop is CASRRGQGGNTIYF. The CDR3 nucleotides are TGTGCCAGCAGGCGAGGACAGGGGGGAAACACCATATATTTT.